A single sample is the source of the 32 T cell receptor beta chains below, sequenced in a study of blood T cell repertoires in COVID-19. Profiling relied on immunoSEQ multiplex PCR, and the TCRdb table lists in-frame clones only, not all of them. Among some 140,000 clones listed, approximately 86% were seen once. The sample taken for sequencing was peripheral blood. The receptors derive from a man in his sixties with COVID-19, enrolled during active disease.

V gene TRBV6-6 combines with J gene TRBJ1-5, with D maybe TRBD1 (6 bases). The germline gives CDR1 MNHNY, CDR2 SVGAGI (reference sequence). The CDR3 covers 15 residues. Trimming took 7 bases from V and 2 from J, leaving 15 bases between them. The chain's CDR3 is CASTKGGGGNQPQHF. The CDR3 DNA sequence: TGTGCCAGCACCAAGGGGGGGGGTGGCAATCAGCCCCAGCATTTT.

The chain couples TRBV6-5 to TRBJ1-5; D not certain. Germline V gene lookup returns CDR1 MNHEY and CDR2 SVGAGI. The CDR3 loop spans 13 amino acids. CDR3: CGTREIGNQPQHF. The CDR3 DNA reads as TGTGGTACCCGTGAGATAGGCAATCAGCCCCAGCATTTT.

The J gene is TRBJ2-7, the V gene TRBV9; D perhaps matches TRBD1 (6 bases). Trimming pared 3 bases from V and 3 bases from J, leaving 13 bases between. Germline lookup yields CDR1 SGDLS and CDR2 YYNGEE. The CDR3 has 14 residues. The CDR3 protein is CASSGSLQGYEQYF. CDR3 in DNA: TGTGCCAGCAGCGGAAGTTTACAGGGCTACGAGCAGTACTTC. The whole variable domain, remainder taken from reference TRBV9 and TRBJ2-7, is DSGVTQTPKHLITATGQRVTLRCSPRSGDLSVYWYQQSLDQGLQFLIQYYNGEERAKGNILERFSAQQFPDLHSELNLSSLELGDSALYFCASSGSLQGYEQYFGPGTRLTVT.

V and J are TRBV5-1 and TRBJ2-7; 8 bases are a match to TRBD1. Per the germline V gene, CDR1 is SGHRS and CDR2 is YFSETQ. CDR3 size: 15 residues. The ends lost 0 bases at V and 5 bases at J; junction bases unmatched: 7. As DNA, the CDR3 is TGCGCCAGCAGCTTGGAGGGACAGGTTTTACACGAGCAGTACTTC. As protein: CASSLEGQVLHEQYF.

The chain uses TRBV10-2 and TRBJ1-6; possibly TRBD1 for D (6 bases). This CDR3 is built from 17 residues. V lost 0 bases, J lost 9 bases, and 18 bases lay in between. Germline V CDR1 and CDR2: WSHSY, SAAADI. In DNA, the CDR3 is TGCGCCAGCAGTGAGTCCCCAGACAGGACGACAGGTTCACCCCTCCACTTT. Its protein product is CASSESPDRTTGSPLHF.

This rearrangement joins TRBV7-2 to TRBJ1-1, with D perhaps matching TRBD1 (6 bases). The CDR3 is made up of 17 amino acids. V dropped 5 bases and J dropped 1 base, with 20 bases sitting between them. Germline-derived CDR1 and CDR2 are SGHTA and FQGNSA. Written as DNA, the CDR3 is TGTGCCAGCAGCCCACAGGCACCGGGACACCAGAACACTGAAGCTTTCTTT. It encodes CASSPQAPGHQNTEAFF.

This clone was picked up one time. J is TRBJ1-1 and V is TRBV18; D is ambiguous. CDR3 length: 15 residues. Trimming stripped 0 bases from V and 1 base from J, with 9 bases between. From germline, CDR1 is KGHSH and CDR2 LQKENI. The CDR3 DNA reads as TGTGCCAGCTCACCACCGTCCCTCGGGAACACTGAAGCTTTCTTT. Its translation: CASSPPSLGNTEAFF.

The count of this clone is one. CDR3 in amino acids: CASSPRVGQPQHF. The DNA for the CDR3 is TGTGCCAGCAGCCCCAGGGTCGGTCAGCCCCAGCATTTT. V is TRBV5-6 and J is TRBJ1-5; the D gene is possibly TRBD1 (5 bases). The CDR3 loop spans 13 amino acids. V lost 4 bases to trimming and J lost 6 bases, with 11 bases between them. Germline V gene data show CDR1 as SGHDT and CDR2 as YYEEEE.

The DNA for the CDR3 is TGTGCCACCAGCAGAGGGGCAAGGGGGCTGGAATATGGCTACACCTTC. It is translated as CATSRGARGLEYGYTF. The V gene is TRBV15, the J gene TRBJ1-2; 7 bases line up with TRBD1. This CDR3 is 16 amino acids long. With V trimmed by 1 base and J by 5 bases, 10 bases remained unmatched. Germline V gene lookup returns CDR1 LNHNV and CDR2 YYDKDF (reference sequence).

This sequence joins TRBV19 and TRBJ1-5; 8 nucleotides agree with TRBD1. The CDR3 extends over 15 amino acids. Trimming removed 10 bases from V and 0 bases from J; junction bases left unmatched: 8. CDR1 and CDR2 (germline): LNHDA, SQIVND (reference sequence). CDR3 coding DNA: TGTGCCACCCGGACAGGGTTATATAGCAATCAGCCCCAGCATTTT. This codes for CATRTGLYSNQPQHF.

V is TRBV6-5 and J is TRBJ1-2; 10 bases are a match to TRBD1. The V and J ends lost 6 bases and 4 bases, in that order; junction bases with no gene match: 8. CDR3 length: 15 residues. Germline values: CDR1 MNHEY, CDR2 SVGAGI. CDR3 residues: CASRAGTGVSYGYTF. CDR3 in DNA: TGTGCCAGCAGGGCCGGGACAGGGGTATCCTATGGCTACACCTTC.

The CDR3 DNA sequence: TGTGCCATCAGTGAAAGCCTAGCGGTGATGCGAGATACGCAGTATTTT. Its translation: CAISESLAVMRDTQYF. This chain joins TRBV10-3 and TRBJ2-3; 7 bases are shared with TRBD2. Germline V gives CDR1 ENHRY, CDR2 SYGVKD. The CDR3 is made up of 16 amino acids. V shed 3 bases, J shed 5 bases, and the junction held 11 bases outside the gene matches.

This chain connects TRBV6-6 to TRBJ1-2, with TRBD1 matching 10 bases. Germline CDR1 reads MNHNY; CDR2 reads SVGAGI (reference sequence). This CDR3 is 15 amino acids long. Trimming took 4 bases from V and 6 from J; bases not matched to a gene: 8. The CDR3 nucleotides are TGTGCCAGCAGTTTCCGGGACAGGGGAACAAATGGCTACACCTTC. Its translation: CASSFRDRGTNGYTF.

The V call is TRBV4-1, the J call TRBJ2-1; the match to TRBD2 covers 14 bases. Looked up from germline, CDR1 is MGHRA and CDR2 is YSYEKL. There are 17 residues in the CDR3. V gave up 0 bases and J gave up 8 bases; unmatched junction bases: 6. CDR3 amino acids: CASSQEGGLAGEDEQFF. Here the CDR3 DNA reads TGCGCCAGCAGCCAAGAAGGGGGACTAGCGGGAGAGGATGAGCAGTTCTTC.

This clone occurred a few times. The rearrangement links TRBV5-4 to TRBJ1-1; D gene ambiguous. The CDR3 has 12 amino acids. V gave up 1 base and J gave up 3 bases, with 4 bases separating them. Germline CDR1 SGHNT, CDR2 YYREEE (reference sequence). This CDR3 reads CASSLPDTEAFF. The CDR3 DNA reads TGTGCCAGCAGCTTGCCAGACACTGAAGCTTTCTTT.

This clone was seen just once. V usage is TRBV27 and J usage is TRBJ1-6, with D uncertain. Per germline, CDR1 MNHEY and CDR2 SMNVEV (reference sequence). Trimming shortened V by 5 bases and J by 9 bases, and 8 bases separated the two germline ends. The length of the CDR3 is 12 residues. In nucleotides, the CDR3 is TGTGCCAGCAGTCTTAATAGTTCACCCCTCCACTTT. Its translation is CASSLNSSPLHF.

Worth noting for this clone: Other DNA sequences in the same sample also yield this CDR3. CDR3 DNA sequence: TGTGCCAGCAGTTACTCCAGGGTTCAGCCCCAGCATTTT. Translation gives CASSYSRVQPQHF. This chain connects TRBV6-5 to TRBJ1-5; D is perhaps TRBD1 (5 bases). The CDR3 extends over 13 amino acids. CDR1 is MNHEY, CDR2 SVGAGI, per germline. The V end lost 0 bases, the J end lost 6 bases, and 6 bases lay between the germline ends.

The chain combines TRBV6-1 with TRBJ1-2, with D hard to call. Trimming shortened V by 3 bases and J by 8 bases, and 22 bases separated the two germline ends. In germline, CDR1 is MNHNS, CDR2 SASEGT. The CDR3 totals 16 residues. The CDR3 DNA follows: TGTGCCAGCAGTGAGGCGGGCCAACCCCTACTACGGGGCTACACCTTC. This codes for CASSEAGQPLLRGYTF.

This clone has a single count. In DNA form, the CDR3 reads TGTGCCAGCACTTCAGGGGGCTTTGGATTGCCCCAGCATTTT. Translation: CASTSGGFGLPQHF. The V and J genes are TRBV28 and TRBJ1-5, with 8 nucleotides matching TRBD1. With V trimmed by 7 bases and J by 9 bases, 11 bases remained unmatched. The germline gives CDR1 MDHEN, CDR2 SYDVKM. The CDR3 is made up of 14 amino acids.

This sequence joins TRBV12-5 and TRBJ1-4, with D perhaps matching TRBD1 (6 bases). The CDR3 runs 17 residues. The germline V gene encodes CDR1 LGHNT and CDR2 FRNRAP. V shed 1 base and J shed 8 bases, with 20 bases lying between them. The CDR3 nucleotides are TGTGCTAGTGGTTTGGACGACCGGGACAATCCACGGGAAAAACTGTTTTTT. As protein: CASGLDDRDNPREKLFF.

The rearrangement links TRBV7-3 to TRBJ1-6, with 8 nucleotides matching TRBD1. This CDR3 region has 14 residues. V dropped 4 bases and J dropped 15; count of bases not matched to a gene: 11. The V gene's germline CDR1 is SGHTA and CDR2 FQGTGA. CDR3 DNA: TGTGCCAGCAGCTCGACCACACCAGGGGGCCTCCTCCACTTT. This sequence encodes CASSSTTPGGLLHF.

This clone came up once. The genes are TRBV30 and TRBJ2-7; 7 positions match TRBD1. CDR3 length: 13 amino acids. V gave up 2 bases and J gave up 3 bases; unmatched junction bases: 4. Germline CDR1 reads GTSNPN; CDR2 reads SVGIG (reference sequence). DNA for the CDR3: TGTGCCTGGAGTTGGGACAGCAACTACGAGCAGTACTTC. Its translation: CAWSWDSNYEQYF.

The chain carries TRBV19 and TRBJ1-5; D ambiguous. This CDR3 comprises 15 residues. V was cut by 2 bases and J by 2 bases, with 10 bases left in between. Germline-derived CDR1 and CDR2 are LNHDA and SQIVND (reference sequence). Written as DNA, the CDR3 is TGTGCCAGTAGTATAACTGCATTCGGCAATCAGCCCCAGCATTTT. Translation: CASSITAFGNQPQHF. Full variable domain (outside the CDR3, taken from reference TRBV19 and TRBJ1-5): DGGITQSPKYLFRKEGQNVTLSCEQNLNHDAMYWYRQDPGQGLRLIYYSQIVNDFQKGDIAEGYSVSREKKESFPLTVTSAQKNPTAFYLCASSITAFGNQPQHFGDGTRLSIL.

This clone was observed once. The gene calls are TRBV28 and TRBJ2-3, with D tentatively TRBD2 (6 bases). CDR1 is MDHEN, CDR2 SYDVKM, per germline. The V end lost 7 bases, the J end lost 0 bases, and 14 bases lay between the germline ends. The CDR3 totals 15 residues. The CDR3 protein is CASIKIRGSTDTQYF. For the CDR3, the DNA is TGTGCCAGCATTAAAATCCGGGGGAGCACAGATACGCAGTATTTT.

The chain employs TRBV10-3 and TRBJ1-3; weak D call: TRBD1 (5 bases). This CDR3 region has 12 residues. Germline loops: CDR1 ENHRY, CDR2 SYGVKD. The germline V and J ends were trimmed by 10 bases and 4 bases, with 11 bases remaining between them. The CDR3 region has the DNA TGTGCCACGACAGAGATCGGAAACACCATATATTTT. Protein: CATTEIGNTIYF.

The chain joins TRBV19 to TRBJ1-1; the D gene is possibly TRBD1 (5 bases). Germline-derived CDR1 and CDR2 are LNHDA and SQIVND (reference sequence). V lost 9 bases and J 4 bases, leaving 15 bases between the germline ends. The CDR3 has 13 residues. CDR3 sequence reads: CASRGGVATEAFF. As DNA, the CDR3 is TGTGCCAGCCGGGGGGGGGTAGCCACTGAAGCTTTCTTT.

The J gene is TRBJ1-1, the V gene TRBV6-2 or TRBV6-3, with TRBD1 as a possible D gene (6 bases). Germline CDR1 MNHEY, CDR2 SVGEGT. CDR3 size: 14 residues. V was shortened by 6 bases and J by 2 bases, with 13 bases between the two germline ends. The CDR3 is CASSPLDRNTEAFF. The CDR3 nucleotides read TGTGCCAGCAGCCCTTTGGACAGAAACACTGAAGCTTTCTTT.

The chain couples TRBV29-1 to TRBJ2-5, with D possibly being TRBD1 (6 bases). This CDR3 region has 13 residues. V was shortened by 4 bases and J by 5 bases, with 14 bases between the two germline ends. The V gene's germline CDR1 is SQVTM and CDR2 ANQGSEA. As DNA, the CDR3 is TGCAGCGTTGCAGGGCTTAGGGGGGAGACCCAGTACTTC. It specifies CSVAGLRGETQYF.

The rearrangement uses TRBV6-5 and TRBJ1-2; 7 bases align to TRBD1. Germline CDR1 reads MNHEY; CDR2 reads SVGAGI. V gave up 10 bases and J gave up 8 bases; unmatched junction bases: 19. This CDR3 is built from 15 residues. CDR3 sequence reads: CATLERGLRFDGYTF. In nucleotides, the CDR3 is TGTGCCACCCTGGAAAGGGGGCTGAGGTTCGACGGCTACACCTTC.

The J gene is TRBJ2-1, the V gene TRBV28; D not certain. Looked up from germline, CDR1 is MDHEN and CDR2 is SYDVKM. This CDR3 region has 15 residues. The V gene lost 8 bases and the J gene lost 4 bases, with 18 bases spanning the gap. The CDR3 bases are TGTGCCAGCGGCCCGCAGTCGGGTAGGTACAATGAGCAGTTCTTC. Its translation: CASGPQSGRYNEQFF.

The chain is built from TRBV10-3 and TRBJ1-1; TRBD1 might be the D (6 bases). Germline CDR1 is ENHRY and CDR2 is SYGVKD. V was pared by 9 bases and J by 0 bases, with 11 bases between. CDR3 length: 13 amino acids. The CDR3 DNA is TGTGCCATACTACAGGGCCTGAACACTGAAGCTTTCTTT. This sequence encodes CAILQGLNTEAFF.

The CDR3 region has the DNA TGTGCCTGGAGACCGGGACAGGGGGCGCTTAGCAATCAGCCCCAGCATTTT. Protein sequence: CAWRPGQGALSNQPQHF. V gene TRBV30 combines with J gene TRBJ1-5; 12 positions match TRBD1. Trimming took 3 bases from V and 0 from J; bases not matched to a gene: 6. The length of the CDR3 is 17 residues. Germline values: CDR1 GTSNPN, CDR2 SVGIG (reference sequence).